This TCR beta chain was sequenced during a study of human T cells and chemical hapten exposure. Study in general: While the roughly 23-week study was under way, patients received diphenylcyclopropenone on the scalp every week. Findings of the study overall: Relative to controls, expanded TCRs formed significantly more large CDR3 similarity clusters. TCRs exceeding 1 in 1000 frequency stayed unchanged with DPC sensitization.

Time point: patch test 2, 6 weeks after DPC sensitization. The treatment denotes: therapeutic diphenylcyclopropenone sensitization with weekly scalp DPC. TCRdb re-called the RACE reads with MiXCR, one entry per CDR3 protein. The data contain a few hundred thousand distinct CDR3 sequences, roughly 6.3% of them singletons. At least ten counts were recorded for this clonotype. The antigen remains undetermined. This sequence originates from a woman aged 18-30 years with alopecia areata. Some clones in this sample may be carry-over from other donors' samples. This specimen was whole blood, taken in connection with sensitization to the hapten diphenylcyclopropenone (DPC).

The CDR3 region is CASSLGQGNNSPLHF. The CDR3 region has the DNA TGTGCCAGCAGCTTAGGACAGGGAAATAATTCACCCCTCCACTTT. The V call is TRBV5-6, the J call TRBJ1-6; 8 nucleotides agree with TRBD1. Trimming removed 2 bases from V and 5 bases from J; junction bases left unmatched: 3. The CDR3 is 15 amino acids. Germline CDR1 SGHDT, CDR2 YYEEEE.